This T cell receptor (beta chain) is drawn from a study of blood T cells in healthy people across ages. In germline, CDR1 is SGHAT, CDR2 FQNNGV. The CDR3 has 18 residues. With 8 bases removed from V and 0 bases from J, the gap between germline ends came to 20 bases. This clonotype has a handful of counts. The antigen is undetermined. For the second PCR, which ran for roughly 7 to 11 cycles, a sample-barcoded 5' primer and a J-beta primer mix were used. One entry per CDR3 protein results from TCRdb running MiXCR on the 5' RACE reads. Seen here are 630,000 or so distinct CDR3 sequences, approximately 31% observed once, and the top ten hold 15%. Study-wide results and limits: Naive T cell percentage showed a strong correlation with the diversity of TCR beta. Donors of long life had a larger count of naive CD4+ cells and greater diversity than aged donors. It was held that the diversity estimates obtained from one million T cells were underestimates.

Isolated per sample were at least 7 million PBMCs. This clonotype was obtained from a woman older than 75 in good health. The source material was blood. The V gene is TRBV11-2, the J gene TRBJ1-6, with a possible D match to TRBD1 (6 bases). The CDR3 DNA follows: TGTGCCAGCCAAATACAGGGTTCTTTGAGCTCCTATAATTCACCCCTCCACTTT. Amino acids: CASQIQGSLSSYNSPLHF.